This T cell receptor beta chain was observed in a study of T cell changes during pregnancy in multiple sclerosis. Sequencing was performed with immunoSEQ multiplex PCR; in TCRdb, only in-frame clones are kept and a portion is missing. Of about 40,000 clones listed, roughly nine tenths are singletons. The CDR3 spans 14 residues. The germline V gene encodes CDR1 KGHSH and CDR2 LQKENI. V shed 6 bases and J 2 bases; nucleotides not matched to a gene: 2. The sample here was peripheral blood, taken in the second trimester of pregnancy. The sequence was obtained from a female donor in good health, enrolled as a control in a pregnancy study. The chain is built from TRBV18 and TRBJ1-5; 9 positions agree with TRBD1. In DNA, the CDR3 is TGTGCCAGCTCCCGGGACAGGGGCAATCAGCCCCAGCATTTT. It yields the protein CASSRDRGNQPQHF.